Ten or more counts support the clone carrying this T cell receptor beta chain. The target antigen is unknown. These data belong to a study of response to subunit inactivated influenza vaccine. Study-wide findings and caveats: The authors put forward the suggestion that each seasonal influenza vaccination may bring in only a limited number of new T cells.

TCRdb ran MiXCR on the RT-PCR reads and lists one entry per CDR3 protein. The sample carries more than 150,000 distinct CDR3 sequences, 9.5% to 12% recorded once. The CDR3 is made up of 14 amino acids. Trimming removed 6 bases from V and 2 bases from J, with 14 bases in between. CDR1 is SGHAT and CDR2 is FQDESV in the germline V gene (reference sequence). Sample: CD8+ T cells sorted from PBMCs, taken 23 months after vaccination. The chain employs TRBV11-1 and TRBJ2-7; D gene unclear. This clonotype was sampled from a man in his fifties or sixties who received an inactivated influenza vaccine. The CDR3 DNA is TGTGCCAGCAGTGACGCGTTCAACGCCTACGAGCAGTACTTC. Its translation: CASSDAFNAYEQYF.